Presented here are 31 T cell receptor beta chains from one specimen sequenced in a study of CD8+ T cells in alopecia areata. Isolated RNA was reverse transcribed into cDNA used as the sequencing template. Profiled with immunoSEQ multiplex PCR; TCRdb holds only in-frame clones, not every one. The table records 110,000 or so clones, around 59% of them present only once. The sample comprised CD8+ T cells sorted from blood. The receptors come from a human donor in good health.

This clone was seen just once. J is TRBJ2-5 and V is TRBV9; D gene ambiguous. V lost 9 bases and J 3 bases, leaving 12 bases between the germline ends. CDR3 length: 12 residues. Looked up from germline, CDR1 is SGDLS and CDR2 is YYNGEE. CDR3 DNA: TGTGCCAAGAGTAGGGCGGAAGAGACCCAGTACTTC. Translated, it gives CAKSRAEETQYF.

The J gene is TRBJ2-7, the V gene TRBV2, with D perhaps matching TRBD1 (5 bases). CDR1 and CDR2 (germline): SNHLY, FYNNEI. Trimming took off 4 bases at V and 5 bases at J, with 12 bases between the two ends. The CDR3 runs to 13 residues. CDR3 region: CASSGSGLNEQYF. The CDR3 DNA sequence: TGTGCCAGCAGTGGCTCAGGGCTCAACGAGCAGTACTTC.

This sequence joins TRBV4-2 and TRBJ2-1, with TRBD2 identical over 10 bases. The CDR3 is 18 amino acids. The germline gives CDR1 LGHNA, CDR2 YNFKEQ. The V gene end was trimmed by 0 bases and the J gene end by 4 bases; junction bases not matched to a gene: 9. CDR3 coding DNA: TGTGCCAGCAGCCAAGATGTTCGAGCGGGGGGGCCGTACAATGAGCAGTTCTTC. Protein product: CASSQDVRAGGPYNEQFF.

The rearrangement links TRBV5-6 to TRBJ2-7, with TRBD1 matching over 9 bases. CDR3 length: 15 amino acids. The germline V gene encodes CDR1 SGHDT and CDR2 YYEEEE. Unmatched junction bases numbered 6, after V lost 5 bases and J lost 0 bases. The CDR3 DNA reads TGTGCCAGCAGTCGGGACAGGGCGTTCTCCTACGAGCAGTACTTC. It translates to CASSRDRAFSYEQYF.

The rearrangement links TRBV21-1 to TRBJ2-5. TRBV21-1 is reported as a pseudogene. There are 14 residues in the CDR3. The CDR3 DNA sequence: TGTGCCAGCCTAAAGTTGGGGGGCGCGGGGACCCAGTACTTC. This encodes CASLKLGGAGTQYF.

In nucleotides, the CDR3 is TGCGCCAGCAGCCCGCGGACTAGCGTGTACGAGACCCAGTACTTC. Translating it yields CASSPRTSVYETQYF. The V and J genes are TRBV5-1 and TRBJ2-5; 9 bases agree with TRBD2. V was clipped by 4 bases and J by 5 bases; unmatched bases: 9. Germline V gene data show CDR1 as SGHRS and CDR2 as YFSETQ. There are 15 residues in the CDR3.

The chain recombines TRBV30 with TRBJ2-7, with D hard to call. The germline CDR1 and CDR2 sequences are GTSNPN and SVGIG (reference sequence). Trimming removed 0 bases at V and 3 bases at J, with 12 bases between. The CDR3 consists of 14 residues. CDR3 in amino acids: CAWSVPGQYYEQYF. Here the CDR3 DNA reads TGTGCCTGGAGTGTTCCCGGCCAGTACTACGAGCAGTACTTC.

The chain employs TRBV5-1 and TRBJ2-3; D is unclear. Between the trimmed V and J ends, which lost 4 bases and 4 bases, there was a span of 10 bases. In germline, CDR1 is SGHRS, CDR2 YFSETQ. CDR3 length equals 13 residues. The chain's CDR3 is CASSRRSADTQYF. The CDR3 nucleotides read TGCGCCAGCAGCCGGAGATCTGCAGATACGCAGTATTTT. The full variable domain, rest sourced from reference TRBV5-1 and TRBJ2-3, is KAGVTQTPRYLIKTRGQQVTLSCSPISGHRSVSWYQQTPGQGLQFLFEYFSETQRNKGNFPGRFSGRQFSNSRSEMNVSTLELGDSALYLCASSRRSADTQYFGPGTRLTVL.

The CDR3 region is CASSFPGENSPLHF. In DNA form, the CDR3 reads TGTGCCAGCAGCTTCCCAGGGGAGAATTCACCCCTCCACTTT. The gene calls are TRBV5-6 and TRBJ1-6; a weak D match, TRBD1 (6 bases). Germline CDR1 is SGHDT and CDR2 is YYEEEE. V was clipped by 2 bases and J by 7 bases, with 10 bases between them. The CDR3 has 14 residues.

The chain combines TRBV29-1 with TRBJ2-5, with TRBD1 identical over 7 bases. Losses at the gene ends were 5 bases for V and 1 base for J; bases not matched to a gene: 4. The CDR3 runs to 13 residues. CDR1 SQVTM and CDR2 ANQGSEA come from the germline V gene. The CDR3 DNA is TGCAGCGTTACGGGACAGTTCCAAGAGACCCAGTACTTC. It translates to CSVTGQFQETQYF.

CDR3 coding DNA: TGCGCCAGCACTTGCGGGACAGGGATCGTCGAAGGCAATCAGCCCCAGCATTTT. This sequence encodes CASTCGTGIVEGNQPQHF. The rearrangement uses TRBV23-1 and TRBJ1-5; TRBD1 agrees at 9 bases. TRBV23-1 falls under the ORF class, with uncertain function. Germline trimming cut 7 bases from V and 2 bases from J; bases unmatched to any gene: 15. This CDR3 has 18 residues.

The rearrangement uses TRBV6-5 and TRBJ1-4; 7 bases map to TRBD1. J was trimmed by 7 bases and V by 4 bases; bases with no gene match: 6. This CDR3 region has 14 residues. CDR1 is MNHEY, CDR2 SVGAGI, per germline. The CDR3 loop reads CASSSQGIGEKLFF. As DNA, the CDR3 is TGTGCCAGCAGTTCACAGGGGATCGGTGAAAAACTGTTTTTT.

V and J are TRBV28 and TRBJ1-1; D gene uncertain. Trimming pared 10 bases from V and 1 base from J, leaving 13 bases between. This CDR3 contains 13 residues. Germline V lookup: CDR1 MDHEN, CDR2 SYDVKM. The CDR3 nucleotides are TGTGCCACCGTTCCGGGGAGGAACACTGAAGCTTTCTTT. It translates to CATVPGRNTEAFF.

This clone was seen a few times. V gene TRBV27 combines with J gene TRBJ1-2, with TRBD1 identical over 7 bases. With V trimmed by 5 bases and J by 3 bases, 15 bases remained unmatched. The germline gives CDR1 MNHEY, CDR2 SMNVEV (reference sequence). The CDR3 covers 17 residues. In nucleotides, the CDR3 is TGTGCCAGCAGTCCAACACGCCGACAGGGCGAATACTATGGCTACACCTTC. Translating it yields CASSPTRRQGEYYGYTF.

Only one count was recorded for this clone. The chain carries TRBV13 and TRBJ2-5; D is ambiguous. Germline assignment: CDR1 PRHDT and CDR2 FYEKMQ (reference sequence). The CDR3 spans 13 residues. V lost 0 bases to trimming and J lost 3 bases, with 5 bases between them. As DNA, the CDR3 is TGTGCCAGCAGCTTAGGTCCCGAAGAGACCCAGTACTTC. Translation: CASSLGPEETQYF.

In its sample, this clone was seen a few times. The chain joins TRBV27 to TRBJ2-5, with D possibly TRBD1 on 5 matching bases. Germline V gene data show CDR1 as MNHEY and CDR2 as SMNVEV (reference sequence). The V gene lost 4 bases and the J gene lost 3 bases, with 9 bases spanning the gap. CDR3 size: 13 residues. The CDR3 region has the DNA TGTGCCAGCAGTTCCATAGGGGAAGAGACCCAGTACTTC. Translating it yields CASSSIGEETQYF.

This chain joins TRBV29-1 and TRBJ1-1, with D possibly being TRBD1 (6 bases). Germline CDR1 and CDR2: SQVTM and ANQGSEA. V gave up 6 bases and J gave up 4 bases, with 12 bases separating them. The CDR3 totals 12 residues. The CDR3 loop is CSVEQGGTEAFF. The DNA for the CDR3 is TGCAGCGTGGAACAGGGTGGCACTGAAGCTTTCTTT.

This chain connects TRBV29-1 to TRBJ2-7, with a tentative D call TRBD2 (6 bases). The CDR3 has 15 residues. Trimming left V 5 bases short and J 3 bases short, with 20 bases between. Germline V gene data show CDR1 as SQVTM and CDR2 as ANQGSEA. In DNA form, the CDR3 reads TGCAGCGTTATTGGAGGGCCTCCCTGGTTCTACGAGCAGTACTTC. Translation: CSVIGGPPWFYEQYF.

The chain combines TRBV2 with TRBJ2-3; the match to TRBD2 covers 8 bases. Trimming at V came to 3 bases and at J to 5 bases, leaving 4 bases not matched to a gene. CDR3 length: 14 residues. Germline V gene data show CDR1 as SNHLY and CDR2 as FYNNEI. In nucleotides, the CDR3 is TGTGCCAGCAGTGACGTAGCGGGGAGAGATACGCAGTATTTT. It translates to CASSDVAGRDTQYF.

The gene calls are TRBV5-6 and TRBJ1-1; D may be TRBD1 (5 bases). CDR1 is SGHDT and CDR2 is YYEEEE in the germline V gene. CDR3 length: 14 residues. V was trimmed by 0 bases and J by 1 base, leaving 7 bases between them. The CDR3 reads CASSLGTRNTEAFF. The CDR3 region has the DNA TGTGCCAGCAGCTTGGGGACACGGAACACTGAAGCTTTCTTT.

The DNA for the CDR3 is TGTGCCAGCAGTTCCATGGGACAGGGGCTATCGGCTGGCTACACCTTC. It translates to CASSSMGQGLSAGYTF. The rearrangement links TRBV28 to TRBJ1-2, with 10 bases lining up with TRBD1. There are 16 residues in the CDR3. The junction had 12 bases not matched to a gene; V was cut back by 4 bases and J by 7 bases. Germline-derived CDR1 and CDR2 are MDHEN and SYDVKM.

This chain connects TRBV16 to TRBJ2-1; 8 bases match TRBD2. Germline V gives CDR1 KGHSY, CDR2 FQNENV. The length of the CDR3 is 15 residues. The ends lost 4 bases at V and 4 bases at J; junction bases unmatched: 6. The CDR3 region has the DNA TGTGCCAGCAGCCCGGCCGGGGGGGCATACAATGAGCAGTTCTTC. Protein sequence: CASSPAGGAYNEQFF.

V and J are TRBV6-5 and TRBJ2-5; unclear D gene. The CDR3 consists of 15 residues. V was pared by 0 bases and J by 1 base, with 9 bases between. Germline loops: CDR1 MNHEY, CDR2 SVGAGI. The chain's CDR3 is CASSYSSRTQETQYF. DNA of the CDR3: TGTGCCAGCAGTTACTCGAGCCGGACCCAAGAGACCCAGTACTTC.

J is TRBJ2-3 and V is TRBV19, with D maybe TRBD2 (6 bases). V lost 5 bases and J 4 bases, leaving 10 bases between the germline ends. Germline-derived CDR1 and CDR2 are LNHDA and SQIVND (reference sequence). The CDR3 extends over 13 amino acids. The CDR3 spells CASSGSGADTQYF. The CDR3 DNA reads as TGTGCCAGTAGTGGGTCGGGGGCAGATACGCAGTATTTT.

CDR3 nucleotides: TGTGCCAGCAGCGGAAACTCTGCCAAAAACATTCAGTACTTC. It translates to CASSGNSAKNIQYF. J is TRBJ2-4 and V is TRBV9, with D uncertain. The CDR3 is made up of 14 amino acids. Trimming pared 3 bases from V and 1 base from J, leaving 8 bases between. Germline values: CDR1 SGDLS, CDR2 YYNGEE.

The CDR3 sequence: CASSLEGADQETQYF. DNA of the CDR3: TGTGCCAGCAGCTTAGAGGGGGCGGACCAAGAGACCCAGTACTTC. The chain is built from TRBV7-8 and TRBJ2-5; 7 nucleotides align to TRBD1. In germline, CDR1 is SGHVS, CDR2 FQNEAQ. Trimming at V came to 1 base and at J to 0 bases, leaving 2 bases not matched to a gene. The CDR3 loop spans 15 amino acids.

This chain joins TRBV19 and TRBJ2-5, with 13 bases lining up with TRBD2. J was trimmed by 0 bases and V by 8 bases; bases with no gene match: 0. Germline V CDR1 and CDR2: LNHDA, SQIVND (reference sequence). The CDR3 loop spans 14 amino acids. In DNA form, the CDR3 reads TGTGCCAGTGGGACTAGCGGGGACCAAGAGACCCAGTACTTC. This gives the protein CASGTSGDQETQYF.

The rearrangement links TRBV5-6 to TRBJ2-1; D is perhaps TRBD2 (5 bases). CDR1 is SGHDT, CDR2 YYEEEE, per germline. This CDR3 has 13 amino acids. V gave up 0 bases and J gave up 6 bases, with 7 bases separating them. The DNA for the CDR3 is TGTGCCAGCAGCTTGGAAGGAGGCAATGAGCAGTTCTTC. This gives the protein CASSLEGGNEQFF.

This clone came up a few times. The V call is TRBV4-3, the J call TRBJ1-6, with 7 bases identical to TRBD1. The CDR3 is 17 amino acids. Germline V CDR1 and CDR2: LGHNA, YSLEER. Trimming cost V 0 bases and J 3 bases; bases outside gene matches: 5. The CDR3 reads CASSQEEGALYNSPLHF. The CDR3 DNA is TGCGCCAGCAGCCAAGAGGAGGGGGCCCTCTATAATTCACCCCTCCACTTT.

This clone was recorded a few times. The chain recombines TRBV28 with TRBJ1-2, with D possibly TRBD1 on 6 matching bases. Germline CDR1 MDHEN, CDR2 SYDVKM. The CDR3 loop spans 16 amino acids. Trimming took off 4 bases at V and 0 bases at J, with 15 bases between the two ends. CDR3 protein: CASSSLRQETNYGYTF. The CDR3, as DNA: TGTGCCAGCAGTTCACTCCGACAGGAAACTAACTATGGCTACACCTTC.

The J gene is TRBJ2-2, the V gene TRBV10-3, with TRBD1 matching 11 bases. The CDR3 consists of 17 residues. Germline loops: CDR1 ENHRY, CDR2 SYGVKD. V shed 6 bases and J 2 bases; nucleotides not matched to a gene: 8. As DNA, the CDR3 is TGTGCCATCAGCAATCTGGACAGGGGGCCTAACACCGGGGAGCTGTTTTTT. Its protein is CAISNLDRGPNTGELFF.